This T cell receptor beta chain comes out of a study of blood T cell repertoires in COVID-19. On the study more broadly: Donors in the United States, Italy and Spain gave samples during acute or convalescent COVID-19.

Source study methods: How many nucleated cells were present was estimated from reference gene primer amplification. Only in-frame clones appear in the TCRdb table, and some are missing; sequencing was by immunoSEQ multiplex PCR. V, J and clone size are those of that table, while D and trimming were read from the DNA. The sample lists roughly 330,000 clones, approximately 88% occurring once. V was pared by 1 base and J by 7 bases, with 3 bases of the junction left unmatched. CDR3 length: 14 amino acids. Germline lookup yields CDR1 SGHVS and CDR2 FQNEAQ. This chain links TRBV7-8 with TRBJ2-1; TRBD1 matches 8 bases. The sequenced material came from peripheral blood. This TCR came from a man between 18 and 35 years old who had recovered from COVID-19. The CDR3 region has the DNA TGTGCCAGCAGCTTAGGACAGGGGAGGAATGAGCAGTTCTTC. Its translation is CASSLGQGRNEQFF. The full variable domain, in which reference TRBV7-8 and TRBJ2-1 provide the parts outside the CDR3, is GAGVSQSPRYKVAKRGQDVALRCDPISGHVSLFWYQQALGQGPEFLTYFQNEAQLDKSGLPSDRFFAERPEGSVSTLKIQRTQQEDSAVYLCASSLGQGRNEQFFGPGTRLTVL.